This T cell receptor beta chain was recorded in a study of blood T cell repertoires in COVID-19. On the study more broadly: There were acute and convalescent COVID-19 samples, and they came from the United States, Italy and Spain. PBMCs, B-cell-depleted T cells, or T cells were the source of the cDNA or gDNA that made up the material.

Using immunoSEQ multiplex PCR, the repertoire was profiled, and TCRdb retains in-frame clones only, with some absent. The sample contains under 200,000 clones, around 81% of which appear only once. The germline V gene encodes CDR1 SQVTM and CDR2 ANQGSEA. The CDR3 extends over 11 amino acids. Trimming pared 4 bases from V and 7 bases from J, leaving 10 bases between. The TCR originated in a human donor with acute or convalescent COVID-19. The donor label of this sample is uncertain. This chain uses TRBV29-1 with TRBJ2-5, with a weak D call TRBD2 (5 bases). The sequencing input was peripheral blood. In nucleotides, the CDR3 is TGCAGCGTTGGAGGGATGGGGACCCAGTACTTC. Translated, it gives CSVGGMGTQYF.